This TCR beta chain was identified in a study of blood T cell repertoires in COVID-19. Assay: immunoSEQ multiplex PCR; the TCRdb copy retains only in-frame clones and omits some. The sample holds 200,000 to 250,000 clones, around 84% seen once. Germline V gives CDR1 SGHVS, CDR2 FQNEAQ. Trimming shortened V by 5 bases and J by 0 bases, and 14 bases separated the two germline ends. This CDR3 region has 16 residues. V usage is TRBV7-8 and J usage is TRBJ2-4; D is possibly TRBD2 (5 bases). This clonotype was sampled from a woman of 80 years or more with active or convalescent COVID-19. Material: peripheral blood. The CDR3: CASSTTDLLAKNIQYF. The CDR3, as DNA: TGTGCCAGCAGCACGACGGACTTACTAGCCAAAAACATTCAGTACTTC.